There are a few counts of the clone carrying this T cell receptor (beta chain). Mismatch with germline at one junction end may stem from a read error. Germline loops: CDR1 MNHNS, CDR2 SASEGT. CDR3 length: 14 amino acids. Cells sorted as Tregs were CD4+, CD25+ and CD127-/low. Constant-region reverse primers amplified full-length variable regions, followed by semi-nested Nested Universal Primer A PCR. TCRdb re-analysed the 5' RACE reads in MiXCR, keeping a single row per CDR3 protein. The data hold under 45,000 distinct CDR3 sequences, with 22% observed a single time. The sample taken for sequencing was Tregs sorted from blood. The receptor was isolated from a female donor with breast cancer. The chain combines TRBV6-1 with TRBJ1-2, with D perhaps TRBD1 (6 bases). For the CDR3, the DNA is TGTGCCAGCAGCGAAGCGGGCAGGGGAAACGGCTACACCTTC. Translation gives CASSEAGRGNGYTF.